This TCR beta chain is from a study of control samples from healthy donors and cancer patients (dated by TCRdb to the early 2020s). As regards this clone: The target of this receptor is not known. No much larger clonotype is one base removed from it; base qualities were not supplied.

Library construction relied on the immunoSEQ multiplex PCR assay. TCRdb carries this immuneACCESS record with in-frame sequences only. Its versions omit some clonotypes, under half of them owing to an unresolved V gene in the studies checked, with the rest unexplained. The sample table lists some 410,000 clones, 80% to 95% of them with a count of one. The ten largest clonotypes hold just under 6.5% of the sample. The TCR was taken from a man aged 40-49 years with head and neck cancer. Specimen: PBMCs.

The CDR3 protein is CASSEGEGLNSPLHF. The DNA reads TGTGCCAGCAGTGAAGGGGAGGGCTTAAATTCACCCCTCCACTTT. The sequence is built from TRBV2 and TRBJ1-6; no D segment can be confidently identified. CDR1 SNHLY and CDR2 FYNNEI were looked up in the germline V gene. The CDR3 holds 15 amino acids from the cysteine to the phenylalanine. Only CDR3 DNA remains: 45 bases, in frame from the first base. Trimming takes 1 base from V and 7 bases from J, and the germline ends sit 11 bases apart. Reference TRBV2 and TRBJ1-6 genes cover what lies past the CDR3, so the full variable domain is EPEVTQTPSHQVTQMGQEVILRCVPISNHLYFYWYRQILGQKVEFLVSFYNNEISEKSEIFDDQFSVERPDGSNFTLKIRSTKLEDSAMYFCASSEGEGLNSPLHFGNGTRLTVT.